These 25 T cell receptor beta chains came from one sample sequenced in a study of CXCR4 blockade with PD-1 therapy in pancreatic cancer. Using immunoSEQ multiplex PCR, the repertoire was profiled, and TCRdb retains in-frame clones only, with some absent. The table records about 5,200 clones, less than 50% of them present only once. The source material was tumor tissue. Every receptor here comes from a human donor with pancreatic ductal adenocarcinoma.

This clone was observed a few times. CDR3 bases: TGTGCCAGCAGCGTGACTCAGGGGGGAGCCTACGAGCAGTACTTC. It translates to CASSVTQGGAYEQYF. The chain carries TRBV6-8 and TRBJ2-7; D possibly corresponds to TRBD1 (7 bases). The CDR3 consists of 15 residues. V dropped 6 bases and J dropped 2 bases, with 17 bases sitting between them. Germline loops: CDR1 MNHGY, CDR2 SAAAGT.

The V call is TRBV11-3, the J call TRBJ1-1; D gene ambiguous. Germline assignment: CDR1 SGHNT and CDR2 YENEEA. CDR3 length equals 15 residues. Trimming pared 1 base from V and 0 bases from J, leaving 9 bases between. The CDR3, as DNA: TGTGCCAGCAGCTTAGGGCCCAGCATGAACACTGAAGCTTTCTTT. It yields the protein CASSLGPSMNTEAFF.

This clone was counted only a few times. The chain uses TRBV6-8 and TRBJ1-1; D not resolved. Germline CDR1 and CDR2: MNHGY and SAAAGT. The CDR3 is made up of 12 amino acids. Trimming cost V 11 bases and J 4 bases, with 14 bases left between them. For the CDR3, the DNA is TGTGCCGTCAAAGGGTCGCGCACTGAAGCTTTCTTT. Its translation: CAVKGSRTEAFF.

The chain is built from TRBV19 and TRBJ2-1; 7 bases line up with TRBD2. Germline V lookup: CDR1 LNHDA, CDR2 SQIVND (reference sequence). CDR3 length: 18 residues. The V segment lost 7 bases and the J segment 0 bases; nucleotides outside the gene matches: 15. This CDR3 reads CASNYRPGRGSSYNEQFF. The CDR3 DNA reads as TGTGCCAGTAATTACCGACCTGGGCGGGGGAGCTCCTACAATGAGCAGTTCTTC.

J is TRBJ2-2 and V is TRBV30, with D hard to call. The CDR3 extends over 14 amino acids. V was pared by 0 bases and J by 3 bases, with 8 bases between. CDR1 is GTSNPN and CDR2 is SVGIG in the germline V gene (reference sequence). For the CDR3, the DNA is TGTGCCTGGAGTGTAAGAGGATACACCGGGGAGCTGTTTTTT. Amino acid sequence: CAWSVRGYTGELFF.

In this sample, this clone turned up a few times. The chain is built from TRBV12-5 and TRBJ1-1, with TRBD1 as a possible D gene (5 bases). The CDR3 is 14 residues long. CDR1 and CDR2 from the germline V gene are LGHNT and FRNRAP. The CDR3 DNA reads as TGTGCCAGTAAGAACAGGCCCGGGTCTCGTAAAGCTTTCTTT. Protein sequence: CASKNRPGSRKAFF.

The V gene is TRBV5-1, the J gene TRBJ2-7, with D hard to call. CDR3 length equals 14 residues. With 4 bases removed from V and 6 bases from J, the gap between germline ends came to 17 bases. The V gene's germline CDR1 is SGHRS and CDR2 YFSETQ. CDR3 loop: CASSDSTDSAEQYF. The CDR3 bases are TGCGCCAGCAGCGACTCCACAGACTCGGCCGAGCAGTACTTC.

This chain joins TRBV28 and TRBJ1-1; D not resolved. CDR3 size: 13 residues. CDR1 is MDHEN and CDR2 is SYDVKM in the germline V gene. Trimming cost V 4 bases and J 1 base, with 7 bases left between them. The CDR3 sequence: CASSSRTNTEAFF. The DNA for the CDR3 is TGTGCCAGCAGTTCGCGCACGAACACTGAAGCTTTCTTT. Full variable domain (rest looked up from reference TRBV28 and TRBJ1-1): DVKVTQSSRYLVKRTGEKVFLECVQDMDHENMFWYRQDPGLGLRLIYFSYDVKMKEKGDIPEGYSVSREKKERFSLILESASTNQTSMYLCASSSRTNTEAFFGQGTRLTVV.

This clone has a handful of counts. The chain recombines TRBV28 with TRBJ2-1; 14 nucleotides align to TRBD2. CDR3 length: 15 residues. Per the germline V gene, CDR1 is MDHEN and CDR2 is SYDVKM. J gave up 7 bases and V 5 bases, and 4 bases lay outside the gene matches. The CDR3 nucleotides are TGTGCCAGCAGTGAGACTAGCGGGAGGGGTAATGAGCAGTTCTTC. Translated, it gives CASSETSGRGNEQFF.

The chain's CDR3 is CACLEFWGGSDNEQFF. In DNA form, the CDR3 reads TGTGCCTGCCTGGAGTTCTGGGGGGGATCGGACAATGAGCAGTTCTTC. The rearrangement links TRBV30 to TRBJ2-1; 7 bases agree with TRBD2. The CDR3 spans 16 residues. V gave up 6 bases and J gave up 5 bases; unmatched junction bases: 16. Germline loops: CDR1 GTSNPN, CDR2 SVGIG (reference sequence).

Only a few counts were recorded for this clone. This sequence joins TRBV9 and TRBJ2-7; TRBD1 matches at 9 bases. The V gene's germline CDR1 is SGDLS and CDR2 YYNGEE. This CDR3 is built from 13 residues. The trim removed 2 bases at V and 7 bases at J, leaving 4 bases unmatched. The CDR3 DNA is TGTGCCAGCAGCGTGTACAGGGGGCGAGAGCAGTACTTC. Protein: CASSVYRGREQYF.

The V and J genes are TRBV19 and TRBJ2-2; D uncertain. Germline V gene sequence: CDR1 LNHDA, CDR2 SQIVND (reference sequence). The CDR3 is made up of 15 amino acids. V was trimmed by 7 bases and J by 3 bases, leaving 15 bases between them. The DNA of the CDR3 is TGTGCCAGTACCTCCGGGCTACCTTACACCGGGGAGCTGTTTTTT. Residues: CASTSGLPYTGELFF.

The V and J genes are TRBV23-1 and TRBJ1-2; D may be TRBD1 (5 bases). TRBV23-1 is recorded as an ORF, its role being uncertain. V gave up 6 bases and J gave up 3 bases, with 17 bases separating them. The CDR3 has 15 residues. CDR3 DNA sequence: TGCGCCAGCAGCCAAAGGGGACGGGAAGACTATGGCTACACCTTC. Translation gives CASSQRGREDYGYTF.

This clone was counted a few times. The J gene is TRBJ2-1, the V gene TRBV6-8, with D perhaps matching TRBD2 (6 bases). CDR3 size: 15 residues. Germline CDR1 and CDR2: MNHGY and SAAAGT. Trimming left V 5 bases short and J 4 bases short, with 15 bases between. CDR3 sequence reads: CASSPRTTAYNEQFF. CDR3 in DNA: TGTGCCAGCAGTCCACGGACTACAGCTTACAATGAGCAGTTCTTC.

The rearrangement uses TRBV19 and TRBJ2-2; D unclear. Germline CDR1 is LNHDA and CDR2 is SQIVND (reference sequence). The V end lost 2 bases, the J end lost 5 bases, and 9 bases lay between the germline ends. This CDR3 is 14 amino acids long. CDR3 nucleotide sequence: TGTGCCAGTAGTATATACAGAGGAACCGGGGAGCTGTTTTTT. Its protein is CASSIYRGTGELFF.

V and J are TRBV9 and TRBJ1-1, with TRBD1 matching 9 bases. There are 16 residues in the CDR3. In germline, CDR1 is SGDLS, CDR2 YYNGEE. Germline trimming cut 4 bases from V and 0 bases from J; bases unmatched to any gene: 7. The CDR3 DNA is TGTGCCAGCAGCTTAGGACAGGGGCGAATGAACACTGAAGCTTTCTTT. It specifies CASSLGQGRMNTEAFF.

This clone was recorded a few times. In DNA form, the CDR3 reads TGTGCCAGCAGAGAACTAGGCACCGGGGAGCTGTTTTTT. Protein product: CASRELGTGELFF. The rearrangement joins TRBV28 to TRBJ2-2; TRBD2 might be the D (5 bases). CDR3 size: 13 residues. The germline gives CDR1 MDHEN, CDR2 SYDVKM. V lost 6 bases, J lost 4 bases, and 9 bases lay in between.

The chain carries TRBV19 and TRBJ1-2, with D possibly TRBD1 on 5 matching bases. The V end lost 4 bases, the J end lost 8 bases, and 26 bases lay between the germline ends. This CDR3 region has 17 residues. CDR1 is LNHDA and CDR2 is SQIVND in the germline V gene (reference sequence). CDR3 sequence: CASSRGVGVSSNRGYTF. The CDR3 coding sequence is TGTGCCAGTAGTAGAGGGGTCGGGGTCTCAAGTAATCGGGGCTACACCTTC.

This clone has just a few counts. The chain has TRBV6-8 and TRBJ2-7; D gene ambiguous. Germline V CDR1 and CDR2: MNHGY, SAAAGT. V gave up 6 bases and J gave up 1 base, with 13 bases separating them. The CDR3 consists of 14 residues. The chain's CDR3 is CASRQREASYEQYF. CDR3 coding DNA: TGTGCCAGCAGGCAAAGAGAGGCATCCTACGAGCAGTACTTC.

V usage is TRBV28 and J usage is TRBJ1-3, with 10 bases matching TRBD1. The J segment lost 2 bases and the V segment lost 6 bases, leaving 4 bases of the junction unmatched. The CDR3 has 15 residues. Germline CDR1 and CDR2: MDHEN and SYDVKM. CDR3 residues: CASRRTGGPGNTIYF. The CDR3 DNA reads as TGTGCCAGCAGACGGACAGGGGGTCCTGGAAACACCATATATTTT.

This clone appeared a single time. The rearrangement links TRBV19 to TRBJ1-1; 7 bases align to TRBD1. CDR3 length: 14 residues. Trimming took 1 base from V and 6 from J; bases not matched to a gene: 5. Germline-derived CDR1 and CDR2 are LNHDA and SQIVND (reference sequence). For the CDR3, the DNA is TGTGCCAGTAGTATAGGGCAGGGGGGCTCTGAAGCTTTCTTT. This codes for CASSIGQGGSEAFF.

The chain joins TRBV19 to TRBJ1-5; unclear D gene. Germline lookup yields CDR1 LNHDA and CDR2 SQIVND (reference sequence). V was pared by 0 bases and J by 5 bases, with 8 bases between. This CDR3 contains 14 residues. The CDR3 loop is CASSIEISYQPQHF. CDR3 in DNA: TGTGCCAGTAGTATAGAAATCAGCTATCAGCCCCAGCATTTT. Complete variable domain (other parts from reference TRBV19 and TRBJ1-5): DGGITQSPKYLFRKEGQNVTLSCEQNLNHDAMYWYRQDPGQGLRLIYYSQIVNDFQKGDIAEGYSVSREKKESFPLTVTSAQKNPTAFYLCASSIEISYQPQHFGDGTRLSIL.

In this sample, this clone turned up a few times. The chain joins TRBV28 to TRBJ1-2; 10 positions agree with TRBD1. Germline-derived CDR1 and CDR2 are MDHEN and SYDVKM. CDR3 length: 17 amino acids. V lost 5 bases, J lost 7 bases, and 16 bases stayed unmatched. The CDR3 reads CASSTYDRGPYKLGYTF. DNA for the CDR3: TGTGCCAGCAGTACCTATGACAGGGGGCCGTATAAGCTTGGCTACACCTTC.

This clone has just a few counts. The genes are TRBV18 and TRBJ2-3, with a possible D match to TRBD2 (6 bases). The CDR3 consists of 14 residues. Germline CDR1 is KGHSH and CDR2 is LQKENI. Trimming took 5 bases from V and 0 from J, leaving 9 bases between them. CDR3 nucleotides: TGTGCCAGCTCAACCGGGACTAGCACAGATACGCAGTATTTT. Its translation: CASSTGTSTDTQYF.

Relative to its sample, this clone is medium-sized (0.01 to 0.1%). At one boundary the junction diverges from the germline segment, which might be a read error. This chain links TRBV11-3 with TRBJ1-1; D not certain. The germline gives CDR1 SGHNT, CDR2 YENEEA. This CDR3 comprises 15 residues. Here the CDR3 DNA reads TGTGCCAGCAGCCCCAGGCCGGGTTTGAAGACTGAAGCTTTCTTT. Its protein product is CASSPRPGLKTEAFF.